This T cell receptor (beta chain) was recorded in a study of blood T cell repertoires in COVID-19 (dated by TCRdb to 2018 to 2021). In terms of the full investigation: The collaborator samples originated in the United States, Italy and Spain and spanned the acute and convalescent phases of COVID-19. A de-identified subject ID, COVID-19 status, age in years and sex were almost always included in the sample metadata. The repertoires were released in a freely available public database intended as a resource for research on the immune response to SARS-CoV-2. Where available, HLA class I and class II types were obtained from metadata supplied by the sample provider rather than from assay-based typing. The dataset comprised deeply sampled blood TCRbeta repertoires from subjects exposed to, actively infected with, or recovered from COVID-19. Samples were obtained from the ongoing ImmuneRACE study (first 160 participants) and from about 1,300 subjects provided by 6 global collaborators. The prospective study material was composed of cDNA or gDNA derived from T cells, B-cell-depleted T cells, or PBMCs.

In Seattle, one collaborating source enrolled patients while the infection was active and tracked those patients longitudinally over the course of disease. Collaborating institutions collected whole blood in K2EDTA tubes following their own protocols. For TCRbeta analysis, collaborator samples were shipped as frozen whole blood, as isolated PBMCs, or as DNA extracted from either sample type. What the study reported, not specific to this receptor: Clinical and demographic metadata were provided uncurated, with the amount varying by source and participant.

TCRbeta CDR3 regions were amplified from genomic DNA by means of the immunoSEQ Assay, a bias-controlled multiplex PCR. Per the authors' processing: The number of nucleated cells in each sample was estimated from the amplification of reference gene primers within the assay. To quantify the absolute abundance of each unique TCRbeta CDR3 rearrangement, sequence reads were collapsed and filtered. For each sample, productive Simpson clonality was calculated as the square root of Simpson's diversity index over productive rearrangements. Held by TCRdb, this immuneACCESS table contains in-frame sequences only and omits some clones. Under half of the omission traces to an unresolved V gene where checked; the cause of the rest is unknown. V and J calls and clone size are as listed in that table; D and trimming were resolved from the DNA. The table for this sample lists about 170,000 clones; roughly nine tenths of them were counted only once. Approximately 11% of the sample is in the top ten clones.

About this clone: The antigen this receptor binds is unknown. No much larger clonotype is one base removed from it; base qualities were not supplied.

The sample comprised peripheral blood. This receptor was obtained from a woman in her sixties with COVID-19, enrolled during active disease.

The CDR3: CASSGIAGGDTQYF. The DNA sequence is given as TGTGCCAGCAGTGGAATAGCGGGAGGAGATACGCAGTATTTT. The receptor chain draws on TRBV6-4 and TRBJ2-3; 10 bases in between match TRBD2. The CDR3 sequence holds 14 residues, the cysteine and phenylalanine included. Only CDR3 DNA remains: 42 bases, in frame from the first base. CDR1 and CDR2 are read off the germline V gene as MRHNA and SNTAGT. Trimming leaves V shorter by 4 bases and J shorter by 5 bases, with the junction holding 3 bases beyond the gene matches.